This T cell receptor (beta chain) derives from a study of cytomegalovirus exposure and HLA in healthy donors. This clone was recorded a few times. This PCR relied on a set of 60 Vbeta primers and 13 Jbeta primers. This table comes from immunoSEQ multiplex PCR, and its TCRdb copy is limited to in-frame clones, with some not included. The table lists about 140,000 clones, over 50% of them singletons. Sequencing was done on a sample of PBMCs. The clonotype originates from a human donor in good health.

CDR3 bases: TGTGCCAGCAGTTCCCCCGGGGGGAGACGGACCGGGGAGCTGTTTTTT. It translates to CASSSPGGRRTGELFF. The rearrangement joins TRBV6-5 to TRBJ2-2; TRBD2 aligns across 7 bases. This CDR3 comprises 16 residues. The ends lost 4 bases at V and 5 bases at J; junction bases unmatched: 10. Germline CDR1 and CDR2: MNHEY and SVGAGI.